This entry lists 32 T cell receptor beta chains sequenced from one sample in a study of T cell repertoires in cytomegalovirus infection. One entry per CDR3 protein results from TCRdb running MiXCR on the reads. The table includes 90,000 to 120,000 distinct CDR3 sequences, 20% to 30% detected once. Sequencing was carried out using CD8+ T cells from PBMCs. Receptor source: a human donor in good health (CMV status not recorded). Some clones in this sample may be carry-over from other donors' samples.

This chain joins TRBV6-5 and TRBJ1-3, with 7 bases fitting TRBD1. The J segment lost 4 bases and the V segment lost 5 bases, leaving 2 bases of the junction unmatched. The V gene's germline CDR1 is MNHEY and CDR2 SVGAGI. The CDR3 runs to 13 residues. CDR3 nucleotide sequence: TGTGCCAGCAGTCGGGACAGCGGAAACACCATATATTTT. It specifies CASSRDSGNTIYF.

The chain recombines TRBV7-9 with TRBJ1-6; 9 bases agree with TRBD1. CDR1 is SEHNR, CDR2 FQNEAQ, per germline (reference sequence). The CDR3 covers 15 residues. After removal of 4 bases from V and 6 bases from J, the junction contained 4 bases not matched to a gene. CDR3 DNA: TGTGCCAGCAGCTCACAGGGGGCTGGTAATTCACCCCTCCACTTT. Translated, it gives CASSSQGAGNSPLHF.

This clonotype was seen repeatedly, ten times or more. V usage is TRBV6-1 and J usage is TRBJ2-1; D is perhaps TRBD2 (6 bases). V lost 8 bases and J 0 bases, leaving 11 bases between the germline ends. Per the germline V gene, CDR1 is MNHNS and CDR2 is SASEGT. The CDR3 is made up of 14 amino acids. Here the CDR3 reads CASGTYSSYNEQFF. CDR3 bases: TGTGCCAGCGGGACTTATAGCTCCTACAATGAGCAGTTCTTC.

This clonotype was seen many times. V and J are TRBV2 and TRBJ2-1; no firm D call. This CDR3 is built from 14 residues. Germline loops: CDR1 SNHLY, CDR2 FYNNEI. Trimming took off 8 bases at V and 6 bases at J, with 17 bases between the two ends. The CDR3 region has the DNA TGTGCCAGCCCTGCTCAAGATTCCAGCAATGAGCAGTTCTTC. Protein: CASPAQDSSNEQFF.

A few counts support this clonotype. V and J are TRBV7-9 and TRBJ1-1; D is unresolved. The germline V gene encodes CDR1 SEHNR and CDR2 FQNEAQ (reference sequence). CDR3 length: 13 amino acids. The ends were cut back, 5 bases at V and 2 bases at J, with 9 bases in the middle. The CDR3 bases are TGTGCCAGCAGCGCCCCAACTAACACTGAAGCTTTCTTT. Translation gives CASSAPTNTEAFF.

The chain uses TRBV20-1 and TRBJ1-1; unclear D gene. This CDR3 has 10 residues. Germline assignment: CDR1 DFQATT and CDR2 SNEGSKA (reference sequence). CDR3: CTSGQTEAFF. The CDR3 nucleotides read TGCACTAGTGGTCAAACTGAAGCTTTCTTT.

CDR3 nucleotides: TGTGCCAGCAGTCACGGACAGGGGAGGTCCTACGAGCAGTACTTC. Amino acid sequence: CASSHGQGRSYEQYF. The gene calls are TRBV9 and TRBJ2-7, with 9 bases matching TRBD1. V was clipped by 5 bases and J by 1 base; unmatched bases: 7. The V gene's germline CDR1 is SGDLS and CDR2 YYNGEE. The CDR3 runs 15 residues.

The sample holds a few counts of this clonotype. The CDR3 DNA is TGTGCCAGCAGCCCGGACGGGAACACTGAAGCTTTCTTT. Its protein is CASSPDGNTEAFF. The chain is built from TRBV5-6 and TRBJ1-1; no reliable D call. V gave up 4 bases and J gave up 1 base, with 8 bases separating them. This CDR3 has 13 amino acids. Germline CDR1 reads SGHDT; CDR2 reads YYEEEE. Based on the CDR3 plus reference TRBV5-6 and TRBJ1-1, the full variable domain is DAGVTQSPTHLIKTRGQQVTLRCSPKSGHDTVSWYQQALGQGPQFIFQYYEEEERQRGNFPDRFSGHQFPNYSSELNVNALLLGDSALYLCASSPDGNTEAFFGQGTRLTVV.

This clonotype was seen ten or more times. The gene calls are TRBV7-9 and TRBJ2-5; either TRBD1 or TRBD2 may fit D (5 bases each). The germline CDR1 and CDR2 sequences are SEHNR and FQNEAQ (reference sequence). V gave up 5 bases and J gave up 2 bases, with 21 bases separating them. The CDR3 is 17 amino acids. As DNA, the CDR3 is TGTGCCAGCAGCGTTTTCGCCAGGGAGCCCCCACAAGAGACCCAGTACTTC. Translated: CASSVFAREPPQETQYF.

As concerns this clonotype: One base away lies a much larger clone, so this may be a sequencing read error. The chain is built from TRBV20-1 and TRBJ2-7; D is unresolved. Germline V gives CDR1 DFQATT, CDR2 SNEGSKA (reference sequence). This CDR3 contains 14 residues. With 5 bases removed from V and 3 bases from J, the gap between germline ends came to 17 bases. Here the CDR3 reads CSAGDYLDVYEQYF. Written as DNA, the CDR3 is TGCAGTGCTGGTGATTATCTAGACGTCTACGAGCAGTACTTC.

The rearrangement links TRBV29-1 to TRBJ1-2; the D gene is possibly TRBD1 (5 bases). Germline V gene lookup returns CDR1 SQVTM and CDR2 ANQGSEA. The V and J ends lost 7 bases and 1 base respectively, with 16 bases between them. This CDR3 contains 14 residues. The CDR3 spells CSAPPTGGNYGYTF. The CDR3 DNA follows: TGCAGCGCACCACCCACGGGGGGTAACTATGGCTACACCTTC.

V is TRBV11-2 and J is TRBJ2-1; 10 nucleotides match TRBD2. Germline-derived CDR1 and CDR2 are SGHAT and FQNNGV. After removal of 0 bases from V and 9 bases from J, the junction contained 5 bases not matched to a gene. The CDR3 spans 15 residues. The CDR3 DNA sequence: TGTGCCAGCAGCTTAGAGGGACTAGCGTTGGGTGAGCAGTTCTTC. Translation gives CASSLEGLALGEQFF.

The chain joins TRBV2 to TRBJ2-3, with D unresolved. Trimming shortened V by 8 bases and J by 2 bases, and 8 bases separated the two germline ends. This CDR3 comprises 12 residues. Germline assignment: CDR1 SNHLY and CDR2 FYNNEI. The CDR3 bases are TGTGCCAGCGCCCTCTCCACAGATACGCAGTATTTT. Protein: CASALSTDTQYF.

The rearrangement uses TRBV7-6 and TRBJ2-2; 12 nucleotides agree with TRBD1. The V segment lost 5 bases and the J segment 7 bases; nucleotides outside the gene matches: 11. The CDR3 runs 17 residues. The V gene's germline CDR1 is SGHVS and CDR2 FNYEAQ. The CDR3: CASSAHRDRGQGGELFF. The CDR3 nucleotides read TGTGCCAGCAGCGCACACCGGGACAGGGGGCAGGGCGGGGAGCTGTTTTTT.

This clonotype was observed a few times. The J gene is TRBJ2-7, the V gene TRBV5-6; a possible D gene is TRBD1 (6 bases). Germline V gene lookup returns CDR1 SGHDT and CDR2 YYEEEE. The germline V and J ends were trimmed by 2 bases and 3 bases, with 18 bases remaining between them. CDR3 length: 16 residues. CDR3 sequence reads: CASSFPTGTQNYEQYF. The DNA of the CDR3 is TGTGCCAGCAGCTTTCCAACCGGGACACAAAACTACGAGCAGTACTTC.

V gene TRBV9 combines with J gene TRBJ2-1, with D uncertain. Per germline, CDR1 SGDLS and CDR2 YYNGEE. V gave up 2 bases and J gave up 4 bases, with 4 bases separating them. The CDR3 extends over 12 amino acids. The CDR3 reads CASSVDYNEQFF. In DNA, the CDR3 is TGTGCCAGCAGCGTCGATTACAATGAGCAGTTCTTC.

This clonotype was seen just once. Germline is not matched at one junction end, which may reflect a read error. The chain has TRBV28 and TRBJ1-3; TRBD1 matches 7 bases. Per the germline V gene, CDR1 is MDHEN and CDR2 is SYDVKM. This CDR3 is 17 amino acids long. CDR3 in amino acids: CANSSRTGAVSGNTIYF. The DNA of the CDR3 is TGTGCCAACAGTTCGAGGACAGGTGCCGTCTCTGGAAACACCATATATTTT.

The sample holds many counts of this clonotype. As DNA, the CDR3 is TGTGCCAGCAGCCCTTACGTGGGGGGCTTAGAGACCCAGTACTTC. Protein: CASSPYVGGLETQYF. The chain is built from TRBV7-9 and TRBJ2-5; perhaps D is TRBD1 or TRBD2 (6 bases each). This CDR3 contains 15 residues. CDR1 is SEHNR and CDR2 is FQNEAQ in the germline V gene (reference sequence). V was cut by 5 bases and J by 4 bases, with 17 bases left in between.

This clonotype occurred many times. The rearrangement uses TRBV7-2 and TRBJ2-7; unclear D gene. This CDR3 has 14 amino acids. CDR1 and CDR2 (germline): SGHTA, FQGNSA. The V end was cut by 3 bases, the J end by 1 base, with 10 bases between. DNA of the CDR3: TGTGCCAGCAGCTTGAACGGGCCGTCCTACGAGCAGTACTTC. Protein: CASSLNGPSYEQYF.

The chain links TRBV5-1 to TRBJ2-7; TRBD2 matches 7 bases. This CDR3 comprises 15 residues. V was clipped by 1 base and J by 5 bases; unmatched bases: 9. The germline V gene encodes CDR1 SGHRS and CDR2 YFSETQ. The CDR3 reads CASSLWGGSVDEQYF. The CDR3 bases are TGCGCCAGCAGCTTGTGGGGCGGGAGCGTCGACGAGCAGTACTTC.

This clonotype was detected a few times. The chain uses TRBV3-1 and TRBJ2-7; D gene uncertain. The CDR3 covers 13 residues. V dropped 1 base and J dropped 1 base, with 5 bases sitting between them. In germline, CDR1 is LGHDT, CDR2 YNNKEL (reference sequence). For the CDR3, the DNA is TGTGCCAGCAGCCAAGGGGCGTCCTACGAGCAGTACTTC. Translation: CASSQGASYEQYF.

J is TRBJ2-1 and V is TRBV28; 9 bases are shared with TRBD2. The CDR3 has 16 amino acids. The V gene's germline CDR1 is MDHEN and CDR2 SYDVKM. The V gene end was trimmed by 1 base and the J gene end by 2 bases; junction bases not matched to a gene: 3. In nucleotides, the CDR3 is TGTGCCAGCAGTTTATTTAGCGGGGGTCCCTACAATGAGCAGTTCTTC. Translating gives CASSLFSGGPYNEQFF. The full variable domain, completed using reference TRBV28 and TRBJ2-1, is DVKVTQSSRYLVKRTGEKVFLECVQDMDHENMFWYRQDPGLGLRLIYFSYDVKMKEKGDIPEGYSVSREKKERFSLILESASTNQTSMYLCASSLFSGGPYNEQFFGPGTRLTVL.

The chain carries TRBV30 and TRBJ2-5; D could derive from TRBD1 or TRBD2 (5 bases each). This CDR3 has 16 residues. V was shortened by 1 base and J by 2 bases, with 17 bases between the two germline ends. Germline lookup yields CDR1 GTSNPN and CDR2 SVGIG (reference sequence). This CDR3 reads CAWSAASSGHQETQYF. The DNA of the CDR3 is TGTGCCTGGAGTGCCGCCTCCAGCGGACATCAAGAGACCCAGTACTTC.

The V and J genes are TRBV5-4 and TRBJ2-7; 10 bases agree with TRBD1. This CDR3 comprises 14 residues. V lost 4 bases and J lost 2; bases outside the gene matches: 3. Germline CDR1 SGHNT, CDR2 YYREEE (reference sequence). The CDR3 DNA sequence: TGTGCCAGCAGCCGACAGGGGGCGGCCTACGAGCAGTACTTC. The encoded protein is CASSRQGAAYEQYF. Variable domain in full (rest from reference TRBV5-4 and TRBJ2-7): ETGVTQSPTHLIKTRGQQVTLRCSSQSGHNTVSWYQQALGQGPQFIFQYYREEENGRGNFPPRFSGLQFPNYSSELNVNALELDDSALYLCASSRQGAAYEQYFGPGTRLTVT.

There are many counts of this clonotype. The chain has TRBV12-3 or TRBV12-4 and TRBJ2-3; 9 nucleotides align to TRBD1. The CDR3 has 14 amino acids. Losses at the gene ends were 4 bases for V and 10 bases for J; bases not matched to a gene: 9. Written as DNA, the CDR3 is TGTGCCAGCAGTTCCGGACAGGGGATCCCAGCGCAGTATTTT. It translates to CASSSGQGIPAQYF.

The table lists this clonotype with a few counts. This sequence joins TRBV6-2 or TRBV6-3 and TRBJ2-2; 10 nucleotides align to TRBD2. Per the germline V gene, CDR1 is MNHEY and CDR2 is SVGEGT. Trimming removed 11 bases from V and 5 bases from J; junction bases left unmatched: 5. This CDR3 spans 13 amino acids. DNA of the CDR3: TGTGCCGTACGACTAGCGGGTACCGGGGAGCTGTTTTTT. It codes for CAVRLAGTGELFF.

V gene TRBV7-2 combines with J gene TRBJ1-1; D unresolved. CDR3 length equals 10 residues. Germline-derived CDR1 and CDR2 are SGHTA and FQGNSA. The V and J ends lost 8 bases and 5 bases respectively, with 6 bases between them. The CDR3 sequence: CASGKTEAFF. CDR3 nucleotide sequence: TGTGCCAGCGGGAAGACTGAAGCTTTCTTT.

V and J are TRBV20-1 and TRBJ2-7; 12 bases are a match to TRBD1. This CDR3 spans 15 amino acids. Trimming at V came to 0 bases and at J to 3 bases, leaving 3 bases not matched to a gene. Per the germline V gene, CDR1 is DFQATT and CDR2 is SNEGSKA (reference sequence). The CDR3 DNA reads TGCAGTGCTAGAGATGGGACAGGGGGCGGCTACGAGCAGTACTTC. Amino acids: CSARDGTGGGYEQYF.

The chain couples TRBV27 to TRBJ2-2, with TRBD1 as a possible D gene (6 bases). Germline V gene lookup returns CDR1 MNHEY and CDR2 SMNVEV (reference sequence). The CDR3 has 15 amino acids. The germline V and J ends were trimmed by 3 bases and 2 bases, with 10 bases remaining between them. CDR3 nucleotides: TGTGCCAGCAGTTTCGGACAGACAAACACCGGGGAGCTGTTTTTT. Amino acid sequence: CASSFGQTNTGELFF.

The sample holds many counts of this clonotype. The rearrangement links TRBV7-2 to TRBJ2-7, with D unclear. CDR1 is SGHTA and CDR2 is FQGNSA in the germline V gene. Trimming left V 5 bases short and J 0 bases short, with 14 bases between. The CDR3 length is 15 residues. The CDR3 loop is CASSPDRGLSYEQYF. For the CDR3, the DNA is TGTGCCAGCAGCCCCGACCGCGGTCTCTCCTACGAGCAGTACTTC.

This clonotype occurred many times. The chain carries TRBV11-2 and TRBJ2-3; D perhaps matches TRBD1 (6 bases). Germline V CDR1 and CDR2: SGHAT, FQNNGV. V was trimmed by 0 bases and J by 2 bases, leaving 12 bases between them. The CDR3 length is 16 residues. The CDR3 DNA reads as TGTGCCAGCAGCTTAGAGCAGGGGAGCCCCACAGATACGCAGTATTTT. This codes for CASSLEQGSPTDTQYF.

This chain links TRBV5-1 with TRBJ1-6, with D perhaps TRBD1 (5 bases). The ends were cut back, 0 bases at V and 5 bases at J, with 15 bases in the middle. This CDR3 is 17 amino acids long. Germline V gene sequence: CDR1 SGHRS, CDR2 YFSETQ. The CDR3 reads CASSLAGFVSDNSPLHF. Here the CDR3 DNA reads TGCGCCAGCAGCTTGGCAGGGTTCGTCTCGGATAATTCACCCCTCCACTTT.